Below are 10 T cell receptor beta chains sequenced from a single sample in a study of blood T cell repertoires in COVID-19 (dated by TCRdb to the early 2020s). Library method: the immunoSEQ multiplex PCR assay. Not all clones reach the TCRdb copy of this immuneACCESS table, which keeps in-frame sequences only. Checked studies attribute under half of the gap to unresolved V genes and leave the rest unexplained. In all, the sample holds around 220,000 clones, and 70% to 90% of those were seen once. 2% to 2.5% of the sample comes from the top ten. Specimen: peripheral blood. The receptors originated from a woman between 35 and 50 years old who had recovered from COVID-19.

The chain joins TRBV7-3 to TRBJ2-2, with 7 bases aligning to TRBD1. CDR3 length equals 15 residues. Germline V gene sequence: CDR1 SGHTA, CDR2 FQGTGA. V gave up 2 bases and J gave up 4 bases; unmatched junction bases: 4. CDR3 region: CASSLQPGGTGELFF. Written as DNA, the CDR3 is TGTGCCAGCAGCTTACAACCAGGGGGCACCGGGGAGCTGTTTTTT. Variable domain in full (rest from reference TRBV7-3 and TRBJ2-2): GAGVSQTPSNKVTEKGKYVELRCDPISGHTALYWYRQSLGQGPEFLIYFQGTGAADDSGLPNDRFFAVRPEGSVSTLKIQRTERGDSAVYLCASSLQPGGTGELFFGEGSRLTVL.

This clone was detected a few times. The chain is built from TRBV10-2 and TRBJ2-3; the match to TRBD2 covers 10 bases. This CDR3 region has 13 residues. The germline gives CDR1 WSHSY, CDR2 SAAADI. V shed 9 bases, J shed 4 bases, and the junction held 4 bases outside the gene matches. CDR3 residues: CASLAGDPDTQYF. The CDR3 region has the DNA TGCGCCAGTCTAGCGGGAGATCCAGATACGCAGTATTTT.

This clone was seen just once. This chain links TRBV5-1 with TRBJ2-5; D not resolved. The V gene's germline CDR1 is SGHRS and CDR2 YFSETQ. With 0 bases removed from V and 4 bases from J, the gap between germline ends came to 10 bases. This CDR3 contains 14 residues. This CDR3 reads CASSLGPRSETQYF. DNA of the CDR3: TGCGCCAGCAGCTTGGGGCCCCGATCAGAGACCCAGTACTTC.

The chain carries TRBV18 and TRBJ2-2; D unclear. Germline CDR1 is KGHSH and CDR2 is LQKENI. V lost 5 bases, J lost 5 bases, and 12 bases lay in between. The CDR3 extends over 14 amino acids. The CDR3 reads CASSSTVSTGELFF. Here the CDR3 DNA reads TGTGCCAGCTCATCAACAGTCTCGACCGGGGAGCTGTTTTTT.

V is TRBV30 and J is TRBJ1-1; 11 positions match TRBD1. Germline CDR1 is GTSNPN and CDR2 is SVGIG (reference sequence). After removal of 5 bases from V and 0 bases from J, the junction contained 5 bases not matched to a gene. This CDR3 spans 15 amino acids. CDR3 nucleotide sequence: TGTGCCTGGTGGGACAGGGGGAAGCTGAACACTGAAGCTTTCTTT. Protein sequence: CAWWDRGKLNTEAFF.

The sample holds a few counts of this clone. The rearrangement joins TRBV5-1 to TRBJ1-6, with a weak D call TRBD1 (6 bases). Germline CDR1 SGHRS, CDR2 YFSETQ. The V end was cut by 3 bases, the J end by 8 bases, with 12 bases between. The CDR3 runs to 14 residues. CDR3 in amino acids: CASSSQGADSPLHF. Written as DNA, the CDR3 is TGCGCCAGCAGCTCACAGGGTGCTGATTCACCCCTCCACTTT.

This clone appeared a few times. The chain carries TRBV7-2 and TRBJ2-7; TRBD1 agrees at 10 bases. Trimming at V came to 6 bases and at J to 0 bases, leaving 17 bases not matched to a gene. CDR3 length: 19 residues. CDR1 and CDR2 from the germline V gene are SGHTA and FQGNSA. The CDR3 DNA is TGTGCCAGCAGTAACCCGTTGGGACAGGGGATCTCTCACTCCTACGAGCAGTACTTC. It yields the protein CASSNPLGQGISHSYEQYF.

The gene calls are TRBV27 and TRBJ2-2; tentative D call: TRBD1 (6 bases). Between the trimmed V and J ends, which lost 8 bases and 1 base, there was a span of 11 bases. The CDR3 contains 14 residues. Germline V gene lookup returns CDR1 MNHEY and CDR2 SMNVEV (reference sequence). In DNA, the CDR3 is TGTGCCAGCCAGCAGACAGGGAACACCGGGGAGCTGTTTTTT. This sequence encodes CASQQTGNTGELFF.

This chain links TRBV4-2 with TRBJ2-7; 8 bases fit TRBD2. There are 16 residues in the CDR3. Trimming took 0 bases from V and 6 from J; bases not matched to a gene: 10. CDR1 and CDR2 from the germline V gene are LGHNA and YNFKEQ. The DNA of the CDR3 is TGTGCCAGCAGCCAAGATTCTGTCAGCGGGAGCCCCGAGCAGTACTTC. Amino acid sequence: CASSQDSVSGSPEQYF.

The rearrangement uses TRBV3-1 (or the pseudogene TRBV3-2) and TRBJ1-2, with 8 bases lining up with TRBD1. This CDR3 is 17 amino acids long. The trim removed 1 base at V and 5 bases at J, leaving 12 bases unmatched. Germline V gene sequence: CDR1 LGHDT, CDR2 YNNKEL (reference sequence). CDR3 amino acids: CASSQGRGLGLQYGYTF. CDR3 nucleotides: TGTGCCAGCAGCCAAGGCAGGGGGCTAGGCCTCCAATATGGCTACACCTTC.